This TCR beta chain was recovered during a study of T cell responses to AZD1222 COVID-19 vaccine. Study results and caveats: At study baseline, merely five or six AZD1222 recipients were seropositive.

Measured with immunoSEQ multiplex PCR; TCRdb has only the in-frame clones, and not every one. Of 150,000 or so clones in the sample, about 90% are singletons; the top ten hold approximately 5%. Germline V gene lookup returns CDR1 SGHNT and CDR2 YYREEE (reference sequence). CDR3 size: 16 residues. V lost 4 bases to trimming and J lost 3 bases; unmatched junction nucleotides: 5. About this clone: Its target is unknown.

Sequenced material: peripheral blood, taken on day 0 of AZD1222 vaccination. The chain links TRBV5-4 to TRBJ2-1; 12 bases are shared with TRBD2. The TCR comes from an adult in good health. CDR3 DNA sequence: TGTGCCAGCAGCCCAGGACTAGCGGGAAGCTACAATGAGCAGTTCTTC. It yields the protein CASSPGLAGSYNEQFF. Supplemented by reference TRBV5-4 and TRBJ2-1, the full variable domain reads ETGVTQSPTHLIKTRGQQVTLRCSSQSGHNTVSWYQQALGQGPQFIFQYYREEENGRGNFPPRFSGLQFPNYSSELNVNALELDDSALYLCASSPGLAGSYNEQFFGPGTRLTVL.